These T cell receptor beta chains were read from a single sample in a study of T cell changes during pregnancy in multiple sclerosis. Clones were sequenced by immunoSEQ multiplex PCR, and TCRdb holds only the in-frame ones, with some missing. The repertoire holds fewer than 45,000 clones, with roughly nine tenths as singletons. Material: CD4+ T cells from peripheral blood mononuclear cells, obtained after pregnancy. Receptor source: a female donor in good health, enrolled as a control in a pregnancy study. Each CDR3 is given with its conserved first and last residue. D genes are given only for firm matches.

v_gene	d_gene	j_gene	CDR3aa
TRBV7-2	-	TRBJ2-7	CASSLTGAYEQYF
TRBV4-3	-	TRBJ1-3	CASSQTGDSGNTIYF
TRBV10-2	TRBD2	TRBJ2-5	CASSPLAGVGETQYF
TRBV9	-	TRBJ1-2	CASSVAPLGDGYTF
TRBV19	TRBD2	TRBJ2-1	CASCGGALHNEQFF
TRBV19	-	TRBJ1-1	CASSIDYLGAFF
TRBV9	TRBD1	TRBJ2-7	CASSTRDRNSYEQYF
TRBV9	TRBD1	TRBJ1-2	CASSVEGAGQGLRNGYTF
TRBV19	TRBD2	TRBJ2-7	CASSTPGGRLYEQYF
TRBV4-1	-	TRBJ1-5	CASSQDRMGSGNQPQHF
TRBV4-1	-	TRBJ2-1	CASSQDSPRSYNEQFF
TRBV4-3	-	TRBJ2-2	CASSQAAGSTGELFF
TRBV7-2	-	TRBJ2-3	CASTTRQVPDTQYF
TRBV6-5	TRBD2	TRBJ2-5	CASSGTSRQETQYF
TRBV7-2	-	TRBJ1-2	CASSLDGGGYTF
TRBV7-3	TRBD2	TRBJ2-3	CASSTPTSGGNTQYF
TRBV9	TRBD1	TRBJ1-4	CASSAGGEGAREKLFF
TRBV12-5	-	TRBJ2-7	CASGLVLSGGSYEQYF
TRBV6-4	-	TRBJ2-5	CASSAYSGGQETQYF
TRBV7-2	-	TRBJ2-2	CASSSRGGSNTGELFF
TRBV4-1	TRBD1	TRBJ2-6	CASSTPGTARSGANVLTF
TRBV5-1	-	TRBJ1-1	CASSLGGARGTEAFF
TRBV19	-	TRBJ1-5	CASSPREVPQHF
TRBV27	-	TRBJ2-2	CASSTPGAGELFF
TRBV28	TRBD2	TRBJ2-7	CASSLPGTSGPYEQYF
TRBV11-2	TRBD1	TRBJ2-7	CASSPGIGTGLEEQYF
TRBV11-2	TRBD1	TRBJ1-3	CASSFNRGASGNTIYF
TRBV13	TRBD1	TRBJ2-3	CASSLLALTGEDTQYF